The T cell receptor (beta chain) under discussion was sequenced for a study of shared clonotypes between healthy human individuals. Study overall: CD4 naive and CD4 memory each took three plates per donor, while CD8 naive took two and CD8 memory one.

Measured with immunoSEQ multiplex PCR; TCRdb has only the in-frame clones, and not every one. This sample has about 1 million clones; about 80% occur once, and the top ten carry 1.4% to 1.5%. The CDR3 sequence is 13 residues long. V lost 2 bases, J lost 15 bases, and 17 bases lay in between. Germline CDR1 is MDHEN and CDR2 is SYDVKM. Study-wide results and caveats: It was anticipated that sequencing depth would influence how many clonotypes donors shared.

Details on this clone: Its specificity is not known.

The sample consisted of memory CD4+ T cells sorted from blood. Subset defined: CD45RA-negative fraction. The rearrangement uses TRBV28 and TRBJ2-1, with TRBD2 as a possible D gene (6 bases). This receptor was identified in a man between 18 and 35 years old in good health. The CDR3 nucleotides read TGTGCCAGCAGTTTAAGATCTTTGGGAGGTGCGTTCTTC. The encoded protein is CASSLRSLGGAFF. Combining the CDR3 with reference TRBV28 and TRBJ2-1 gives the whole variable domain DVKVTQSSRYLVKRTGEKVFLECVQDMDHENMFWYRQDPGLGLRLIYFSYDVKMKEKGDIPEGYSVSREKKERFSLILESASTNQTSMYLCASSLRSLGGAFFGPGTRLTVL.